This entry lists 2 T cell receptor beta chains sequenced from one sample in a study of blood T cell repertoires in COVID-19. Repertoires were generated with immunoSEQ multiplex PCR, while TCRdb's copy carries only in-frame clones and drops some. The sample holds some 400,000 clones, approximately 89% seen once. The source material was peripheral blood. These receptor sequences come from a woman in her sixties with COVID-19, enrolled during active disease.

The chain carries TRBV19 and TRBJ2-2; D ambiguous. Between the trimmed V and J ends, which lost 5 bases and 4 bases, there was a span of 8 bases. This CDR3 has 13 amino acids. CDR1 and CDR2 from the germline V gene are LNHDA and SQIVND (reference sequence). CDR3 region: CASSVRATGELFF. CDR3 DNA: TGTGCCAGTAGTGTTAGAGCCACCGGGGAGCTGTTTTTT.

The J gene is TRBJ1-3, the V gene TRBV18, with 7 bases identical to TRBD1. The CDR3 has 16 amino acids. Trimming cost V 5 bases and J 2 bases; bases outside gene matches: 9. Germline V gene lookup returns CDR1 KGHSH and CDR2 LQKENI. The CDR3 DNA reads TGTGCCAGCTCATCAAAATGGGACAGTCCTGGAAACACCATATATTTT. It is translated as CASSSKWDSPGNTIYF.